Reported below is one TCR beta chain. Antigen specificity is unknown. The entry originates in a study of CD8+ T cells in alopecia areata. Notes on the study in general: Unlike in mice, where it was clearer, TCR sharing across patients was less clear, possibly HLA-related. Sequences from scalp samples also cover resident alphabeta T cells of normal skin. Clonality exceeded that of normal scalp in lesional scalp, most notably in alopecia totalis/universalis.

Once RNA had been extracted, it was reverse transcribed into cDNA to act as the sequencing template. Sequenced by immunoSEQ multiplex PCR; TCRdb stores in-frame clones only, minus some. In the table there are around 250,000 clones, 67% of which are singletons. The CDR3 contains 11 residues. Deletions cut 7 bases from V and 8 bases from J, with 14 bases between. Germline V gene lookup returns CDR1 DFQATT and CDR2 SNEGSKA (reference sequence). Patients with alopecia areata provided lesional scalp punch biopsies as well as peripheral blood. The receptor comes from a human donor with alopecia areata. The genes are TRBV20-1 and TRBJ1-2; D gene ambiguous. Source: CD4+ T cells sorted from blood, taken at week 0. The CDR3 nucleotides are TGCAGTGTTTTAACGGCGAGCGGCTACACCTTC. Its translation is CSVLTASGYTF.